This T cell receptor (beta chain) is drawn from a study of T cell repertoires in cytomegalovirus infection. The overall study: A matching HLA type, together with CMV infection, was signaled by public TCR beta signatures. Study-wide results and caveats: HLA-C-restricted CMV-specific TCR beta clonotypes prevailed in the ex vivo response. Summed public TCR beta family frequency identified CMV carriers bearing the relevant HLA.

As concerns this clonotype: The antigen is unknown.

TCRdb analysed the reads with MiXCR anew, one entry per CDR3 protein. The repertoire holds approximately 700,000 distinct CDR3 sequences, with about 40% as singletons. Germline V gives CDR1 MNHGY, CDR2 SAAAGT. Trimming cost V 9 bases and J 2 bases, with 17 bases left between them. This CDR3 is 16 amino acids long. Specimen: PBMCs. This sequence originates from a human donor in good health (CMV status not recorded). Some clones in this sample may be carry-over from other donors' samples. The chain employs TRBV6-8 and TRBJ1-6, with D uncertain. CDR3: CASRKEGSTYNSPLHF. The CDR3 DNA reads as TGTGCCAGTAGAAAGGAGGGAAGCACCTATAATTCACCCCTCCACTTT.